One and the same sample provided the 19 T cell receptor beta chains below, sequenced in a study of blood T cell repertoires in COVID-19. Measured with immunoSEQ multiplex PCR; TCRdb has only the in-frame clones, and not every one. The table records approximately 73,000 clones, approximately 86% of them present only once. The sample was peripheral blood. The receptors come from a woman aged 55-75 years with acute or convalescent COVID-19.

The sample holds one count of this clone. The chain joins TRBV28 to TRBJ1-1; D is undetermined. The germline V gene encodes CDR1 MDHEN and CDR2 SYDVKM. This CDR3 comprises 14 residues. The V and J ends lost 7 bases and 8 bases respectively, with 20 bases between them. DNA for the CDR3: TGTGCCAGCAACCCCCCAACGGGGTGGGCCGAAGCTTTCTTT. This gives the protein CASNPPTGWAEAFF. Full variable domain (missing parts from reference TRBV28 and TRBJ1-1): DVKVTQSSRYLVKRTGEKVFLECVQDMDHENMFWYRQDPGLGLRLIYFSYDVKMKEKGDIPEGYSVSREKKERFSLILESASTNQTSMYLCASNPPTGWAEAFFGQGTRLTVV.

J is TRBJ1-1 and V is TRBV24-1, with D possibly matching TRBD1 (6 bases). V dropped 6 bases and J dropped 2 bases, with 9 bases sitting between them. Per the germline V gene, CDR1 is KGHDR and CDR2 is SFDVKD. This CDR3 is built from 13 residues. CDR3: CATSQQGNTEAFF. The CDR3, as DNA: TGTGCCACCAGTCAACAGGGTAACACTGAAGCTTTCTTT.

The genes are TRBV2 and TRBJ2-3; D is unresolved. Between the trimmed V and J ends, which lost 9 bases and 5 bases, there was a span of 12 bases. The CDR3 is 12 amino acids. Germline loops: CDR1 SNHLY, CDR2 FYNNEI. Written as DNA, the CDR3 is TGTGCCAGGGGCTGGTCAAGAGATACGCAGTATTTT. Amino acids: CARGWSRDTQYF.

The V and J genes are TRBV12-3 or TRBV12-4 and TRBJ1-1, with 7 bases aligning to TRBD1. Trimming cost V 5 bases and J 5 bases; bases outside gene matches: 5. There are 13 residues in the CDR3. CDR3 loop: CASSPGGKTEAFF. For the CDR3, the DNA is TGTGCCAGCAGTCCAGGGGGGAAAACTGAAGCTTTCTTT.

This clone was detected only a few times. This chain connects TRBV6-2 or TRBV6-3 to TRBJ1-1, with D possibly being TRBD1 (6 bases). V shed 5 bases and J shed 2 bases, with 15 bases lying between them. CDR1 is MNHEY and CDR2 is SVGEGT in the germline V gene. The CDR3 has 15 amino acids. The chain's CDR3 is CASSTPGQSNTEAFF. The CDR3 DNA reads as TGTGCCAGCAGTACTCCGGGACAAAGCAACACTGAAGCTTTCTTT.

The CDR3 loop reads CAISDQTSGGAGEQFF. The DNA for the CDR3 is TGTGCCATCAGTGATCAGACTAGCGGGGGGGCAGGGGAGCAGTTCTTC. J is TRBJ2-1 and V is TRBV10-3; 14 bases line up with TRBD2. The CDR3 consists of 16 residues. The junction had 8 bases not matched to a gene; V was cut back by 3 bases and J by 10 bases. Looked up from germline, CDR1 is ENHRY and CDR2 is SYGVKD.

The chain employs TRBV10-3 and TRBJ2-7, with 9 bases aligning to TRBD1. Looked up from germline, CDR1 is ENHRY and CDR2 is SYGVKD. The CDR3 length is 12 residues. J was trimmed by 1 base and V by 11 bases; bases with no gene match: 3. The CDR3 DNA follows: TGTGCCGCCGGGACAGGGTCCTACGAGCAGTACTTC. This codes for CAAGTGSYEQYF.

V is TRBV4-1 and J is TRBJ1-2; 8 nucleotides match TRBD1. CDR3 length: 15 amino acids. Germline V lookup: CDR1 MGHRA, CDR2 YSYEKL. The trim removed 1 base at V and 5 bases at J, leaving 6 bases unmatched. CDR3 residues: CASSQVGQGLYGYTF. The DNA for the CDR3 is TGCGCCAGCAGCCAAGTCGGACAGGGTCTATATGGCTACACCTTC.

This clone was picked up one time. The V and J genes are TRBV4-3 and TRBJ1-1, with D tentatively TRBD1 (6 bases). CDR3 length equals 13 residues. V gave up 4 bases and J gave up 11 bases, with 17 bases separating them. Germline values: CDR1 LGHNA, CDR2 YSLEER. The CDR3 protein is CASSRDGRGEAFF. CDR3 sequence (DNA): TGCGCCAGCAGCCGAGATGGGAGGGGGGAGGCTTTCTTT.

The CDR3 loop is CASSAPGQSSYNSPLHF. CDR3 nucleotide sequence: TGTGCCAGTAGTGCCCCGGGACAGTCCTCCTATAATTCACCCCTCCACTTT. The V and J genes are TRBV19 and TRBJ1-6, with TRBD1 identical over 7 bases. CDR1 is LNHDA and CDR2 is SQIVND in the germline V gene (reference sequence). V trimming: 5 bases; J trimming: 0 bases; junction bases outside the gene matches: 7. The CDR3 consists of 17 residues.

The chain uses TRBV5-4 and TRBJ1-4; TRBD1 agrees at 11 bases. CDR3 length: 17 amino acids. The V gene end was trimmed by 5 bases and the J gene end by 0 bases; junction bases not matched to a gene: 6. Germline-derived CDR1 and CDR2 are SGHNT and YYREEE (reference sequence). The CDR3 bases are TGTGCCAGCAGTCAAGGACAGGGGGCTGCAACTAATGAAAAACTGTTTTTT. Its translation: CASSQGQGAATNEKLFF. The full variable domain, in which reference TRBV5-4 and TRBJ1-4 provide the parts outside the CDR3, is ETGVTQSPTHLIKTRGQQVTLRCSSQSGHNTVSWYQQALGQGPQFIFQYYREEENGRGNFPPRFSGLQFPNYSSELNVNALELDDSALYLCASSQGQGAATNEKLFFGSGTQLSVL.

This chain uses TRBV18 with TRBJ2-5; D not resolved. The CDR3 loop spans 12 amino acids. Trimming removed 5 bases from V and 1 base from J, with 5 bases in between. Germline assignment: CDR1 KGHSH and CDR2 LQKENI. CDR3 sequence (DNA): TGTGCCAGCTCAACCAGCCAAGAGACCCAGTACTTC. This encodes CASSTSQETQYF. Looking up the rest from reference TRBV18 and TRBJ2-5 gives the full variable domain: NAGVMQNPRHLVRRRGQEARLRCSPMKGHSHVYWYRQLPEEGLKFMVYLQKENIIDESGMPKERFSAEFPKEGPSILRIQQVVRGDSAAYFCASSTSQETQYFGPGTRLLVL.

DNA of the CDR3: TGTGCCAGCAGCCAACAGACTAGCGGGGGTCAAGAGACCCAGTACTTC. Translation: CASSQQTSGGQETQYF. The rearrangement links TRBV7-8 to TRBJ2-5, with 12 bases lining up with TRBD2. Trimming removed 5 bases from V and 2 bases from J; junction bases left unmatched: 6. Germline V gene data show CDR1 as SGHVS and CDR2 as FQNEAQ. The CDR3 is 16 residues long. Combining the CDR3 with reference TRBV7-8 and TRBJ2-5 gives the whole variable domain GAGVSQSPRYKVAKRGQDVALRCDPISGHVSLFWYQQALGQGPEFLTYFQNEAQLDKSGLPSDRFFAERPEGSVSTLKIQRTQQEDSAVYLCASSQQTSGGQETQYFGPGTRLLVL.

The chain carries TRBV28 and TRBJ1-3; tentative D call: TRBD1 (5 bases). Between the trimmed V and J ends, which lost 5 bases and 0 bases, there was a span of 11 bases. This CDR3 contains 15 residues. The germline V gene has CDR1 MDHEN and CDR2 SYDVKM. As DNA, the CDR3 is TGTGCCAGCAGTGGGGACTGGCTCTCTGGAAACACCATATATTTT. Encoded protein: CASSGDWLSGNTIYF.

CDR3 loop: CASTRGLAGDEQFF. CDR3 nucleotides: TGTGCCAGTACACGGGGACTAGCGGGAGATGAGCAGTTCTTC. The V gene is TRBV7-6, the J gene TRBJ2-1; 14 positions agree with TRBD2. This CDR3 has 14 amino acids. J lost 8 bases, V lost 9 bases, and 6 bases had no gene match. The V gene's germline CDR1 is SGHVS and CDR2 FNYEAQ. Full variable domain (missing parts from reference TRBV7-6 and TRBJ2-1): GAGVSQSPRYKVTKRGQDVALRCDPISGHVSLYWYRQALGQGPEFLTYFNYEAQQDKSGLPNDRFSAERPEGSISTLTIQRTEQRDSAMYRCASTRGLAGDEQFFGPGTRLTVL.

The V gene is TRBV3-1 (or the pseudogene TRBV3-2), the J gene TRBJ1-4, with D perhaps TRBD1 (6 bases). Germline V gene data show CDR1 as LGHDT and CDR2 as YNNKEL (reference sequence). CDR3 length equals 18 residues. Trimming took off 1 base at V and 3 bases at J, with 18 bases between the two ends. The CDR3 DNA reads TGTGCCAGCAGCCAAGTAACAGGGTCTGGAGCAGCTAATGAAAAACTGTTTTTT. Its translation is CASSQVTGSGAANEKLFF.

The rearrangement links TRBV12-3 or TRBV12-4 to TRBJ1-4; TRBD1 matches at 8 bases. The CDR3 loop spans 13 amino acids. With 6 bases clipped from V and 7 bases from J, the junction kept 4 bases outside the gene matches. CDR3 sequence (DNA): TGTGCCAGCAGGGGGACAGGTGTTGAAAAACTGTTTTTT. Amino acids: CASRGTGVEKLFF.

The chain is built from TRBV28 and TRBJ2-1; weak D call: TRBD1 (6 bases). From germline, CDR1 is MDHEN and CDR2 SYDVKM. The V and J ends lost 5 bases and 5 bases respectively, with 34 bases between them. This CDR3 contains 21 residues. The CDR3 DNA reads as TGTGCCAGCAGTCCTCCTCCGCAACAGGGCTTTGTGGCTAGTGGGGACAATGAGCAGTTCTTC. Translation gives CASSPPPQQGFVASGDNEQFF.

Comment on this clone: The germline gene is not matched at one end of the junction; a read error may be the cause. J is TRBJ2-7 and V is TRBV18; TRBD1 agrees at 9 bases. This CDR3 is 15 amino acids long. Looked up from germline, CDR1 is KGHSH and CDR2 is LQKENI. The CDR3 bases are TGTGCCAGCTCATCACCGGGACAGGGAGACTACGAGCAGTACTTC. Its protein product is CASSSPGQGDYEQYF.